Below, 12 T cell receptor beta chains from the same sample are listed, as sequenced in a study of T cells in Graves' hyperthyroidism and ophthalmopathy. What was amplified from RNA transcripts were TCR beta CDR3 regions. TCR CDR3 underwent first-round RT-PCR with the HTBI primer set. TCRdb reprocessed the multiplex PCR reads via MiXCR and lists one record per CDR3 protein. The sample includes around 480,000 distinct CDR3 sequences, around an eighth of them seen just once. Material for sequencing was blood. Receptor source: a woman between 18 and 29 years old with Graves' hyperthyroidism.

The sample holds many counts of this clonotype. V gene TRBV15 combines with J gene TRBJ1-5; D ambiguous. The CDR3 sequence is 15 residues long. V was clipped by 6 bases and J by 3 bases, with 15 bases between them. Germline loops: CDR1 LNHNV, CDR2 YYDKDF (reference sequence). CDR3 region: CATSITGPSNQPQHF. The CDR3 DNA sequence: TGTGCCACCAGTATAACTGGACCGTCCAATCAGCCCCAGCATTTT.

This clonotype was recorded at least ten times. The chain joins TRBV7-2 to TRBJ2-3; D remains ambiguous. Germline CDR1 SGHTA, CDR2 FQGNSA. With 5 bases removed from V and 7 bases from J, the gap between germline ends came to 13 bases. This CDR3 is 13 amino acids long. The CDR3 loop is CASSLESTYTQYF. The CDR3 bases are TGTGCCAGCAGCCTAGAATCGACCTATACGCAGTATTTT.

Points on this clonotype: A much larger clone differs by one base, so this may be a read error. V is TRBV10-3 and J is TRBJ1-3; maybe TRBD1 (5 bases). The CDR3 covers 16 residues. Germline lookup yields CDR1 ENHRY and CDR2 SYGVKD. The V gene lost 8 bases and the J gene lost 0 bases, with 17 bases spanning the gap. The CDR3, as DNA: TGTGCCATCGCCCCGGGGGGGAGTAACTCTGGAAACACCATATATTTT. This encodes CAIAPGGSNSGNTIYF.

This clonotype was counted at least ten times. This chain connects TRBV3-1 to TRBJ1-2; the D gene is possibly TRBD1 (5 bases). The CDR3 has 16 amino acids. Germline lookup yields CDR1 LGHDT and CDR2 YNNKEL (reference sequence). V lost 0 bases, J lost 8 bases, and 19 bases lay in between. CDR3 sequence reads: CASSQDRVNFPGGYTF. The CDR3 nucleotides read TGTGCCAGCAGCCAAGACAGGGTTAATTTTCCGGGAGGCTACACCTTC.

This clonotype was counted at least ten times. The chain is built from TRBV7-3 and TRBJ2-1; a possible D gene is TRBD2 (6 bases). Germline V gene data show CDR1 as SGHTA and CDR2 as FQGTGA. CDR3 size: 17 residues. Trimming pared 4 bases from V and 2 bases from J, leaving 18 bases between. Written as DNA, the CDR3 is TGTGCCAGCAGCTCTCTTCCCGGGACTGGAGCCTACAATGAGCAGTTCTTC. Its translation: CASSSLPGTGAYNEQFF.

This clonotype was counted many times. The V and J genes are TRBV5-5 and TRBJ1-2; TRBD1 matches 10 bases. CDR1 is SGHKS and CDR2 is YYEKEE in the germline V gene (reference sequence). The V gene end was trimmed by 5 bases and the J gene end by 6 bases; junction bases not matched to a gene: 4. The CDR3 sequence is 13 residues long. For the CDR3, the DNA is TGTGCCAGCAGTCTAGGGACAGGGGATGGCTACACCTTC. Protein: CASSLGTGDGYTF.

The chain has TRBV11-2 and TRBJ2-1, with 10 bases fitting TRBD2. The CDR3 is 17 residues long. Looked up from germline, CDR1 is SGHAT and CDR2 is FQNNGV. Trimming at V came to 7 bases and at J to 5 bases, leaving 14 bases not matched to a gene. Here the CDR3 reads CASTHRGTSGNNNEQFF. Here the CDR3 DNA reads TGTGCCAGCACCCACAGGGGTACTAGCGGGAACAACAATGAGCAGTTCTTC.

The chain couples TRBV13 to TRBJ2-3; no firm D call. Germline values: CDR1 PRHDT, CDR2 FYEKMQ (reference sequence). V lost 2 bases and J lost 1, with 16 bases in between. The CDR3 runs to 17 residues. CDR3 nucleotides: TGTGCCAGCAGCTTATTAAGTTTATCTGAGGGCACAGATACGCAGTATTTT. Encoded protein: CASSLLSLSEGTDTQYF.

This clonotype was detected many times. The chain is built from TRBV5-1 and TRBJ1-5; TRBD1 matches 9 bases. This CDR3 has 16 amino acids. The V and J ends lost 2 bases and 4 bases, in that order; junction bases with no gene match: 7. Germline-derived CDR1 and CDR2 are SGHRS and YFSETQ. The CDR3 DNA reads as TGCGCCAGCAGCTTACCTCCGGGACAGGGTAATCAGCCCCAGCATTTT. This encodes CASSLPPGQGNQPQHF.

V usage is TRBV7-3 and J usage is TRBJ2-2; D might be TRBD1 (5 bases). Per germline, CDR1 SGHTA and CDR2 FQGTGA. The ends were cut back, 5 bases at V and 8 bases at J, with 18 bases in the middle. CDR3 size: 15 residues. CDR3 sequence: CASSGSALKGGELFF. CDR3 in DNA: TGTGCCAGCAGCGGGTCGGCACTAAAGGGGGGGGAGCTGTTTTTT.

Ten or more counts support this clonotype. The chain recombines TRBV27 with TRBJ2-1; 12 bases line up with TRBD2. V shed 6 bases and J 7 bases; nucleotides not matched to a gene: 4. Germline CDR1 MNHEY, CDR2 SMNVEV (reference sequence). The CDR3 loop spans 14 amino acids. CDR3 coding DNA: TGTGCCAGCAGCACTAGCGGGAGGCTGAATGAGCAGTTCTTC. As protein: CASSTSGRLNEQFF.

This clonotype has a count of ten or more. The CDR3 loop reads CASTERDTQYF. The CDR3 DNA follows: TGCGCCAGCACAGAAAGAGATACGCAGTATTTT. The chain employs TRBV5-1 and TRBJ2-3, with D unresolved. V was shortened by 6 bases and J by 5 bases, with 7 bases between the two germline ends. The germline V gene has CDR1 SGHRS and CDR2 YFSETQ. The CDR3 has 11 residues.